This TCR beta chain was found in a study of T cell responses to AZD1222 COVID-19 vaccine. Using immunoSEQ multiplex PCR, the repertoire was profiled, and TCRdb retains in-frame clones only, with some absent. Among 150,000 to 200,000 clones, around nine tenths were seen once, and the ten largest hold approximately 10%. As for this clone: Its cognate antigen is unknown.

Whole-study findings and limits: Receipt of two AZD1222 doses was followed by a rise in Spike-specific TCR breadth and depth. The donors showed a predominance of white British ancestry and of females, with possible underestimation of clonal diversity.

Trimming took 0 bases from V and 1 from J, leaving 9 bases between them. Germline loops: CDR1 SGHTA, CDR2 FQGTGA. CDR3 length: 15 residues. The chain combines TRBV7-3 with TRBJ2-5; the D gene is possibly TRBD1 (6 bases). This TCR was sampled from an adult who received the AZD1222 COVID-19 vaccine. The sequencing here drew on peripheral blood, taken 28 days after the second AZD1222 dose. Here the CDR3 reads CASSLTGGSQETQYF. For the CDR3, the DNA is TGTGCCAGCAGCTTAACAGGGGGAAGCCAAGAGACCCAGTACTTC.